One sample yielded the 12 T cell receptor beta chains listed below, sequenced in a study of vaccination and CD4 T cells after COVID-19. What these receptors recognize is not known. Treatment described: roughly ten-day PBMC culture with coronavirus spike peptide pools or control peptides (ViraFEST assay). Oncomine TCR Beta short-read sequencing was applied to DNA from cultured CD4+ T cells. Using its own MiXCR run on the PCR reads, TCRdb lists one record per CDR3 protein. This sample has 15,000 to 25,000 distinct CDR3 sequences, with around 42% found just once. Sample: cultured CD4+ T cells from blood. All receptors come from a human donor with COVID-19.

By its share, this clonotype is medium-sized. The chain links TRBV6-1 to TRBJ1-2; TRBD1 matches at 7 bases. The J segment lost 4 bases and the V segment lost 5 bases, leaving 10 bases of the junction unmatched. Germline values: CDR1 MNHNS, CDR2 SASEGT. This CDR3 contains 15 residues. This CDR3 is CASSPLTGLGYGYTF. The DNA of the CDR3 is TGTGCCAGCAGTCCCCTGACAGGGCTCGGCTATGGCTACACCTTC.

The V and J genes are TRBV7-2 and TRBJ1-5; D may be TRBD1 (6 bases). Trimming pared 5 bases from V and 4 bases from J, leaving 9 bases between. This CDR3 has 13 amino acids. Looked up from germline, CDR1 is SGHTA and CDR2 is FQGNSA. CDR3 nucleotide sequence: TGTGCCAGCAGCCGACAGGCGAATCAGCCCCAGCATTTT. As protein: CASSRQANQPQHF.

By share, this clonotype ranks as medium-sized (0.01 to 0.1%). The CDR3 protein is CSASYSTGRGSSYNSPLHF. CDR3 nucleotides: TGCAGTGCTAGCTACTCTACAGGGCGAGGGAGCTCCTATAATTCACCCCTCCACTTT. This rearrangement joins TRBV20-1 to TRBJ1-6, with a possible D match to TRBD1 (6 bases). The germline gives CDR1 DFQATT, CDR2 SNEGSKA (reference sequence). Between the trimmed V and J ends, which lost 3 bases and 0 bases, there was a span of 21 bases. The CDR3 is 19 residues long.

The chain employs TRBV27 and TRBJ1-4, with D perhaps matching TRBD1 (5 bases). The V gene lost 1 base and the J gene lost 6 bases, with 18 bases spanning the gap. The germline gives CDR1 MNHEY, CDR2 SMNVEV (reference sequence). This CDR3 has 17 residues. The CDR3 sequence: CASSLFFGGVGDEKLFF. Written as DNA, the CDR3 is TGTGCCAGCAGTTTATTTTTCGGGGGAGTCGGTGATGAAAAACTGTTTTTT.

CDR3 nucleotides: TGTGCCAGCAGCCAAGAGATTTCCGCAGGTCTCTTGAACACTGAAGCTTTCTTT. Residues: CASSQEISAGLLNTEAFF. The gene calls are TRBV4-2 and TRBJ1-1; unclear D gene. The CDR3 spans 18 residues. CDR1 LGHNA and CDR2 YNFKEQ come from the germline V gene. Trimming shortened V by 0 bases and J by 0 bases, and 17 bases separated the two germline ends.

The CDR3 sequence: CASSGRTGGFGELFF. CDR3 nucleotides: TGTGCCAGCAGTGGCCGGACAGGGGGTTTCGGGGAGCTGTTTTTT. The chain couples TRBV6-1 to TRBJ2-2, with TRBD1 matching over 10 bases. The V gene end was trimmed by 4 bases and the J gene end by 7 bases; junction bases not matched to a gene: 6. The CDR3 has 15 residues. Germline CDR1 reads MNHNS; CDR2 reads SASEGT.

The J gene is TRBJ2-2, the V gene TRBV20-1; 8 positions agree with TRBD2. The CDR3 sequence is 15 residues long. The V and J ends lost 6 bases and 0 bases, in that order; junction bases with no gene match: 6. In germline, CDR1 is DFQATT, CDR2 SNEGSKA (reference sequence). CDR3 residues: CSAIRGGSNTGELFF. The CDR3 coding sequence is TGCAGTGCGATACGCGGGGGGTCGAACACCGGGGAGCTGTTTTTT.

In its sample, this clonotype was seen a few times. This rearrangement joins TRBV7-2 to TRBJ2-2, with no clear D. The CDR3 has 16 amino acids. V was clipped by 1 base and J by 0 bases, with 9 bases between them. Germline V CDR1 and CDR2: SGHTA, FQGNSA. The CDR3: CASSLGLRANTGELFF. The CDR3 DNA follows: TGTGCCAGCAGCTTAGGGCTACGGGCGAACACCGGGGAGCTGTTTTTT.

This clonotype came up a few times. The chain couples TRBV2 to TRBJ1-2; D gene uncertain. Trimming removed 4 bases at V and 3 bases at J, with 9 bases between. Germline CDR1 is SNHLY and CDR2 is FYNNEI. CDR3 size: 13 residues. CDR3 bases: TGTGCCAGCAGTGGGACTGAGGACTATGGCTACACCTTC. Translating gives CASSGTEDYGYTF.

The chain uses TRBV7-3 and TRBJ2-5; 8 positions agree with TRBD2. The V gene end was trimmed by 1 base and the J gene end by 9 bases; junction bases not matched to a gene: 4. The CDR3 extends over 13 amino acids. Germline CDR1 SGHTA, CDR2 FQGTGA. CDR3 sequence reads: CASSLIGGGPQYF. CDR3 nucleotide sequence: TGTGCCAGCAGCTTAATAGGCGGGGGGCCCCAGTACTTC.

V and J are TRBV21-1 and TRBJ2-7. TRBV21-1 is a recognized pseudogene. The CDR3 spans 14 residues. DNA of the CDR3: TGTGCCAGCAGCTCTTTTTACGGTTACTACGAGCAGTACTTC. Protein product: CASSSFYGYYEQYF.

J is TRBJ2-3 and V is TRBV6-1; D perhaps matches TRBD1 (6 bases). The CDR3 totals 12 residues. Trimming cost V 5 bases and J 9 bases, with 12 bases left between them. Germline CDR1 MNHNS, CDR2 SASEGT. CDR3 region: CASSTTGRTQYF. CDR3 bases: TGTGCCAGCAGTACTACAGGGCGGACGCAGTATTTT.